This T cell receptor beta chain was recorded in a study of cytomegalovirus exposure and HLA in healthy donors. The study, taken as a whole, reports: Researchers reported that a few CMV-associated chains were confirmed in vitro as CMV antigen-specific.

The donors were members of the approximately 120-subject validation cohort (separate from the approximately 650-subject first cohort). Here immunoSEQ multiplex PCR was the method, and the copy in TCRdb shows in-frame clones only, minus some. The table records around 98,000 clones, around 90% of them present only once. This clone occurred a few times. Its antigen is not identified. Germline CDR1 reads SGHAT; CDR2 reads FQNNGV. The trim removed 0 bases at V and 7 bases at J, leaving 4 bases unmatched. This CDR3 is 15 amino acids long. This sequence joins TRBV11-2 and TRBJ2-5, with 11 bases aligning to TRBD2. Material for sequencing was PBMCs. The TCR sequence derives from a woman aged 25 to 39 in good health and CMV-seronegative. Here the CDR3 DNA reads TGTGCCAGCAGCTTAGATCTCCTAGCGGGAGGGACCCAGTACTTC. It encodes CASSLDLLAGGTQYF.